This T cell receptor (beta chain) was found in a study of CD8 T cells in Susac syndrome. Study-wide results and caveats: In TEMRA cells and active patients, CD8+ clonal expansion in Susac reached its peak.

The CDR3 is 16 residues long. CDR1 and CDR2 from the germline V gene are DFQATT and SNEGSKA (reference sequence). V was pared by 3 bases and J by 4 bases, with 7 bases of the junction left unmatched. Random hexamers primed reverse transcription of 0.5 to 1 ug RNA. TCRdb analysed the immunoSEQ multiplex PCR reads with MiXCR anew, one entry per CDR3 protein. Among 100,000 to 150,000 distinct CDR3 sequences listed, 90% to 95% were seen once. With respect to this clonotype: Antigen: not known.

This chain joins TRBV20-1 and TRBJ2-3; 13 bases line up with TRBD2. The sequenced material came from CD8+ T cells from PBMCs. This TCR was sampled from a human donor with Susac syndrome. Written as DNA, the CDR3 is TGCAGTGCTAGGGCCCGGACTAGCGGGAGCGCAGATACGCAGTATTTT. This gives the protein CSARARTSGSADTQYF.